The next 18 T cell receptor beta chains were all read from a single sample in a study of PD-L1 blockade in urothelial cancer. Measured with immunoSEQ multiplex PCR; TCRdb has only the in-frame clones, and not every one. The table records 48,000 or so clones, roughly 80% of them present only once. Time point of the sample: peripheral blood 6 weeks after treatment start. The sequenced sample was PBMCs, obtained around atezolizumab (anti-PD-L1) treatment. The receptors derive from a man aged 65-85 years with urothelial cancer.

CDR3: CASSLEDKGVYSNQPQHF. The CDR3 DNA reads TGTGCCAGCAGCTTAGAAGATAAAGGGGTATATAGCAATCAGCCCCAGCATTTT. The chain employs TRBV11-3 and TRBJ1-5; the D gene is possibly TRBD1 (5 bases). Germline V gene sequence: CDR1 SGHNT, CDR2 YENEEA. The CDR3 contains 18 residues. V shed 0 bases and J shed 0 bases, with 15 bases lying between them.

CDR3 DNA: TGTGCCAGTAGTATAGTTGTGGGCCCAACGGAGCAGTACTTC. As protein: CASSIVVGPTEQYF. The chain couples TRBV19 to TRBJ2-7; D gene ambiguous. The V gene lost 1 base and the J gene lost 7 bases, with 14 bases spanning the gap. The V gene's germline CDR1 is LNHDA and CDR2 SQIVND (reference sequence). The CDR3 length is 14 residues.

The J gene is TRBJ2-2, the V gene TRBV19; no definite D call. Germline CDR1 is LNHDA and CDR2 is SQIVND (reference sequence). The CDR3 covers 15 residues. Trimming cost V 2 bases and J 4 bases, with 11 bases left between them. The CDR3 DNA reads TGTGCCAGTAGTATATCCGGTCGAGGCACCGGGGAGCTGTTTTTT. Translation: CASSISGRGTGELFF.

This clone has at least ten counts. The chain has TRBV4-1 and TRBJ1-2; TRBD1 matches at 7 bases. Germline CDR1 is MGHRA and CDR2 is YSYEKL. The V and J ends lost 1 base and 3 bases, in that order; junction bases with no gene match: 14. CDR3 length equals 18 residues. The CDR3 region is CASSQVIRKTGTDYGYTF. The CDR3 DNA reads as TGCGCCAGCAGCCAAGTAATTAGAAAAACCGGGACAGACTATGGCTACACCTTC.

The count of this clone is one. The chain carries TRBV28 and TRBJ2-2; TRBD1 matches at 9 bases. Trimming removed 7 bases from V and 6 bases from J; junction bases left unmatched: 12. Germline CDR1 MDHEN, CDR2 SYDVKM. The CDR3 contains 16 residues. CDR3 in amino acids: CASIMTGTGSPGELFF. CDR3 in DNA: TGTGCCAGCATAATGACCGGGACAGGGAGCCCCGGGGAGCTGTTTTTT.

In DNA, the CDR3 is TGTGCCAGCAGTGAGTGGACAGGACTCGATTATCAGCCCCAGCATTTT. Translating gives CASSEWTGLDYQPQHF. The rearrangement joins TRBV2 to TRBJ1-5, with 7 positions matching TRBD1. The germline V gene has CDR1 SNHLY and CDR2 FYNNEI. V lost 3 bases, J lost 5 bases, and 10 bases stayed unmatched. The CDR3 spans 16 residues.

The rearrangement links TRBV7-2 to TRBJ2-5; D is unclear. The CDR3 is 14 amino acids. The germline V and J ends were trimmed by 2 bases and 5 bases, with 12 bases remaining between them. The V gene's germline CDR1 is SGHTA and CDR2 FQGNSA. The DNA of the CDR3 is TGTGCCAGCAGCTTAAACGTTGGAGACGAGACCCAGTACTTC. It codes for CASSLNVGDETQYF.

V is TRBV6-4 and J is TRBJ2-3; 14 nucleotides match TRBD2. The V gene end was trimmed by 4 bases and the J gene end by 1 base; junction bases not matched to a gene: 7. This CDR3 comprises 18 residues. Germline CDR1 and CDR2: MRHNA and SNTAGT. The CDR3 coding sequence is TGTGCCAGCAGTGCCTTTCCGGGACTAGCGGGAGGCACAGATACGCAGTATTTT. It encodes CASSAFPGLAGGTDTQYF.

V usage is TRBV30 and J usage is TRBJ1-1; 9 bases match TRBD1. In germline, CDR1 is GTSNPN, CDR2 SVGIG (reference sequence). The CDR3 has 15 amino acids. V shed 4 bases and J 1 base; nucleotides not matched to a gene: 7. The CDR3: CAWTAGQGQNTEAFF. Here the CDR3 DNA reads TGTGCCTGGACCGCCGGACAGGGGCAGAACACTGAAGCTTTCTTT. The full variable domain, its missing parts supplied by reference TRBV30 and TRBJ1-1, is SQTIHQWPATLVQPVGSPLSLECTVEGTSNPNLYWYRQAAGRGLQLLFYSVGIGQISSEVPQNLSASRPQDRQFILSSKKLLLSDSGFYLCAWTAGQGQNTEAFFGQGTRLTVV.

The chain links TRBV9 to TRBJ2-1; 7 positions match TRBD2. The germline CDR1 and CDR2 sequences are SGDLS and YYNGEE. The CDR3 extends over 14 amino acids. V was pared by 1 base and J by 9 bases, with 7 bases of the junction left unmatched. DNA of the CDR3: TGTGCCAGCAGCGTACAAGGGACTACGAGTGAGCAGTTCTTC. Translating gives CASSVQGTTSEQFF.

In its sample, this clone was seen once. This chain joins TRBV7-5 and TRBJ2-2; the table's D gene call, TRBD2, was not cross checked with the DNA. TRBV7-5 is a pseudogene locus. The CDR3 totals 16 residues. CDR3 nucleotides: TGTGCCAGAAGCTTAGAAGGGGAGCGGGCCGGCGGGGAGCTGTTTTTT. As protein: CARSLEGERAGGELFF.

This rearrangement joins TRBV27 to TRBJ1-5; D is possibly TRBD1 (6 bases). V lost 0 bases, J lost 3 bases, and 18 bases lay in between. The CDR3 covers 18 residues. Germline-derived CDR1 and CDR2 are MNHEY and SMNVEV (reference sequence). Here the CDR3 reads CASSLSWQGSPINQPQHF. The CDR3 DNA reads TGTGCCAGCAGTTTATCGTGGCAGGGGTCCCCTATCAATCAGCCCCAGCATTTT.

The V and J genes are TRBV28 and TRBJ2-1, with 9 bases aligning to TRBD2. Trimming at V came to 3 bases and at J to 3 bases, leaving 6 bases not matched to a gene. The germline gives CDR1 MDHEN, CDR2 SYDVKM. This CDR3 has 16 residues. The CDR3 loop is CASSFAGGSFYNEQFF. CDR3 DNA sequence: TGTGCCAGCAGTTTTGCGGGAGGGTCTTTCTACAATGAGCAGTTCTTC.

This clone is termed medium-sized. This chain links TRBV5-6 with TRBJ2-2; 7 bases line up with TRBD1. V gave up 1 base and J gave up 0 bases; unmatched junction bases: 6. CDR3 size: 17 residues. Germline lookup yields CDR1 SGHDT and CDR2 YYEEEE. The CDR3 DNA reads TGTGCCAGCAGCTTGACGCGACAGGGTACGAACACCGGGGAGCTGTTTTTT. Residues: CASSLTRQGTNTGELFF.

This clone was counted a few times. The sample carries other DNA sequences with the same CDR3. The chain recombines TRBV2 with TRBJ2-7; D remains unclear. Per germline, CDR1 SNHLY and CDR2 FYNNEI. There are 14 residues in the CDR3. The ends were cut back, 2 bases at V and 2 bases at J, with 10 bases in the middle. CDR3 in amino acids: CASSERPGAYEQYF. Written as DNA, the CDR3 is TGTGCCAGCAGTGAACGGCCGGGTGCCTACGAGCAGTACTTC. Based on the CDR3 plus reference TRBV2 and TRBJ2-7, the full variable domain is EPEVTQTPSHQVTQMGQEVILRCVPISNHLYFYWYRQILGQKVEFLVSFYNNEISEKSEIFDDQFSVERPDGSNFTLKIRSTKLEDSAMYFCASSERPGAYEQYFGPGTRLTVT.

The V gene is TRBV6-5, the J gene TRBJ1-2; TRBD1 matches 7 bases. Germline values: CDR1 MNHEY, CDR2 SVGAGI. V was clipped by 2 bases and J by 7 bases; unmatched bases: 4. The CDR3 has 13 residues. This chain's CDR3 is CASSYEGASGYTF. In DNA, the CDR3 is TGTGCCAGCAGTTACGAGGGGGCGAGTGGCTACACCTTC.

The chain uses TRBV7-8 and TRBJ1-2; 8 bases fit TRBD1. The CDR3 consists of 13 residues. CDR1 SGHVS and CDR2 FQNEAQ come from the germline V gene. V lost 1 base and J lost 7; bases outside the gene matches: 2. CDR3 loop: CASSLVTGVGYTF. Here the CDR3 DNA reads TGTGCCAGCAGCTTAGTGACAGGGGTTGGCTACACCTTC.

The CDR3 DNA reads as TGTGCCAGCTCAATACCTGGGACTAGCGTTGTCAATGAGCAGTTCTTC. Its protein is CASSIPGTSVVNEQFF. The genes are TRBV7-9 and TRBJ2-1; the match to TRBD2 covers 10 bases. Germline-derived CDR1 and CDR2 are SEHNR and FQNEAQ (reference sequence). The CDR3 is made up of 16 amino acids. The V segment lost 8 bases and the J segment 6 bases; nucleotides outside the gene matches: 13.